The sequence of this T cell receptor (beta chain) was determined in a study of blood T cell repertoires in COVID-19. Study at large: Whether acute or convalescent, the COVID-19 samples came from the United States, Italy and Spain. The analysed material was cDNA or gDNA that came from T cells, B-cell-depleted T cells, or PBMCs.

Only in-frame clones appear in the TCRdb table, and some are missing; sequencing was by immunoSEQ multiplex PCR. The data contain about 330,000 clones, about 92% of them singletons. Recruitment covered under 25 US areas and drew participants whose ages spanned roughly 18 to 100 years. V shed 4 bases, J shed 3 bases, and the junction held 2 bases outside the gene matches. Germline V gene data show CDR1 as SNHLY and CDR2 as FYNNEI. The length of the CDR3 is 14 residues. The chain joins TRBV2 to TRBJ1-2; 10 bases agree with TRBD1. Sequencing input: PBMCs or T cells enriched from blood (not recorded which). The sequence derives from a woman aged 25 to 45 who had recovered from COVID-19. The CDR3 here is CASSGGQGHYGYTF. In DNA, the CDR3 is TGTGCCAGCAGTGGGGGACAGGGGCACTATGGCTACACCTTC.